The 2 T cell receptor beta chains listed next were all sequenced from one sample in a study of shared clonotypes between healthy human individuals. The table came from immunoSEQ multiplex PCR; TCRdb's copy has only in-frame clones and leaves some out. The sample carries some 2,100,000 clones, approximately 94% recorded once. Sequencing input: naive CD4+ T cells sorted from blood. Subset given: CD45RA+ positively selected. All receptors derive from a man between 18 and 29 years old in good health.

About this clone: The same CDR3 is also encoded by other DNA sequences in this sample. The chain joins TRBV6-1 to TRBJ1-2; a weak D match, TRBD1 (6 bases). V gave up 6 bases and J gave up 4 bases, with 9 bases separating them. CDR3 length equals 12 residues. Germline V lookup: CDR1 MNHNS, CDR2 SASEGT. This CDR3 is CASRGGSYGYTF. In DNA form, the CDR3 reads TGTGCCAGCAGGGGGGGCAGCTATGGCTACACCTTC.

The rearrangement uses TRBV7-6 and TRBJ1-1; a possible D gene is TRBD1 (5 bases). V lost 1 base and J 3 bases, leaving 6 bases between the germline ends. The CDR3 has 13 residues. CDR1 and CDR2 from the germline V gene are SGHVS and FNYEAQ. CDR3 residues: CASSLGGHTEAFF. For the CDR3, the DNA is TGTGCCAGCAGCTTAGGGGGACACACTGAAGCTTTCTTT.